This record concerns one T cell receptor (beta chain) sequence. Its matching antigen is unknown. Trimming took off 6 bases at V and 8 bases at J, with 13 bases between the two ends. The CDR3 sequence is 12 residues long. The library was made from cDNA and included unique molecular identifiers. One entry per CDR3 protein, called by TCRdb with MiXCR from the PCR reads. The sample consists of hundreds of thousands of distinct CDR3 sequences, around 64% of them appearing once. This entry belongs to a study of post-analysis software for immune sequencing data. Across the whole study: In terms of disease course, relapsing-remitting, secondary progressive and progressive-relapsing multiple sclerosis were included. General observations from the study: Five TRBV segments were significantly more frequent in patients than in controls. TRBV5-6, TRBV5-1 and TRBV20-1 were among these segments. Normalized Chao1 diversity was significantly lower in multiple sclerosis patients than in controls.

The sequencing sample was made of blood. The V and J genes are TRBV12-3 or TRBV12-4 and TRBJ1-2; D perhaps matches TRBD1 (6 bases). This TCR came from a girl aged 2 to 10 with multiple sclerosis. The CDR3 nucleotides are TGTGCCAGCAGAGCAGGGGCCTGGGGCTACACCTTC. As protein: CASRAGAWGYTF.